This T cell receptor (beta chain) was found in a study of T cell responses to AZD1222 COVID-19 vaccine. TCRdb's copy holds only in-frame clones and misses some; the assay was immunoSEQ multiplex PCR. In the table there are approximately 100,000 clones, 87% of which are singletons. The clonotype comes from an adult in good health. The specimen was peripheral blood, collected on day 0 of AZD1222 vaccination.

The DNA for the CDR3 is TGTGCCAGCAGCTTACAGGGCTCCTACAATGAGCAGTTCTTC. As protein: CASSLQGSYNEQFF. The gene calls are TRBV11-3 and TRBJ2-1; D is perhaps TRBD1 (5 bases). V shed 2 bases and J shed 0 bases, with 5 bases lying between them. Germline loops: CDR1 SGHNT, CDR2 YENEEA. This CDR3 is built from 14 residues.